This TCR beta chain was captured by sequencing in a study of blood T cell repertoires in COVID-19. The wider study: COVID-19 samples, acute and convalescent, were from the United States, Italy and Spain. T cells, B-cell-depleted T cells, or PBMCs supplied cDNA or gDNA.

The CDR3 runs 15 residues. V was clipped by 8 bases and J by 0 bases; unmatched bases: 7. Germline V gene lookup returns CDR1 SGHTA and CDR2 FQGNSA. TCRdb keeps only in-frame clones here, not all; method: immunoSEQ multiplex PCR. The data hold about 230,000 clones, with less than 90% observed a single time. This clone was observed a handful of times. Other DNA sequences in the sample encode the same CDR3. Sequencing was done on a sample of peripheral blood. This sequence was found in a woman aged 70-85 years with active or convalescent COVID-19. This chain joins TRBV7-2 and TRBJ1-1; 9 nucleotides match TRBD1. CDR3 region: CASRRQGGMNTEAFF. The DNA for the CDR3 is TGTGCCAGCCGAAGACAGGGGGGGATGAACACTGAAGCTTTCTTT.